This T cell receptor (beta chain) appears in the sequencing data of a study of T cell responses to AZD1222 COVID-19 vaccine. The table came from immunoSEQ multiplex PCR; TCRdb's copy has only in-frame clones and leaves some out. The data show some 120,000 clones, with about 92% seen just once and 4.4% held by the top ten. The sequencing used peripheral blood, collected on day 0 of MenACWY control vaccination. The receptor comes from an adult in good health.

In DNA, the CDR3 is TGTGCCAGCAGCTTCGGACAGCAATCCTACGAGCAGTACTTC. This encodes CASSFGQQSYEQYF. The chain has TRBV5-4 and TRBJ2-7, with a weak D call TRBD1 (6 bases). The CDR3 totals 14 residues. V shed 2 bases and J shed 1 base, with 10 bases lying between them. Germline CDR1 reads SGHNT; CDR2 reads YYREEE (reference sequence). Based on the CDR3 plus reference TRBV5-4 and TRBJ2-7, the full variable domain is ETGVTQSPTHLIKTRGQQVTLRCSSQSGHNTVSWYQQALGQGPQFIFQYYREEENGRGNFPPRFSGLQFPNYSSELNVNALELDDSALYLCASSFGQQSYEQYFGPGTRLTVT.